Following are 14 T cell receptor beta chains from one sample sequenced in a study of T cell repertoires in cytomegalovirus infection. In TCRdb, the reads were re-called with MiXCR into one record per CDR3 protein. The table records tens of thousands of distinct CDR3 sequences, about 44% of them present only once. These receptors' antigens are unknown. The specimen was CD8+ T cells from cultured PBMCs, collected from culture after CMV antigen stimulation. All receptors come from a human donor in good health (CMV status not recorded). Some clones in this sample may be carry-over from other donors' samples.

Concerning this clonotype itself: The CDR3 end shows no conserved phenylalanine or tryptophan, and so a read error is likely. This chain uses TRBV6-2 or TRBV6-3 with TRBJ1-2; tentatively, D is TRBD1 (5 bases). CDR1 is MNHEY and CDR2 is SVGEGT in the germline V gene. The CDR3 extends over 17 amino acids. Trimming shortened V by 7 bases and J by 6 bases, and 27 bases separated the two germline ends. The chain's CDR3 is CASKYRKPPGRKDGYTL. The CDR3 DNA reads as TGTGCCAGCAAATACCGCAAGCCCCCAGGGAGGAAGGATGGCTACACCTTA.

This rearrangement joins TRBV7-2 to TRBJ1-4; D uncertain. This CDR3 has 15 residues. In germline, CDR1 is SGHTA, CDR2 FQGNSA. With 3 bases removed from V and 0 bases from J, the gap between germline ends came to 8 bases. The CDR3 loop reads CASSLEGATNEKLFF. The CDR3, as DNA: TGTGCCAGCAGCTTGGAGGGTGCAACTAATGAAAAACTGTTTTTT.

This chain uses TRBV6-8 with TRBJ1-1; D perhaps matches TRBD1 (5 bases). V lost 0 bases and J 0 bases, leaving 11 bases between the germline ends. Germline-derived CDR1 and CDR2 are MNHGY and SAAAGT. The CDR3 has 16 amino acids. CDR3 sequence reads: CASSYSGVGVNTEAFF. CDR3 bases: TGTGCCAGCAGTTACTCGGGGGTAGGGGTGAACACTGAAGCTTTCTTT.

The V and J genes are TRBV12-3 or TRBV12-4 and TRBJ1-2; no definite D call. The V gene lost 2 bases and the J gene lost 4 bases, with 14 bases spanning the gap. The CDR3 covers 15 residues. The CDR3 loop is CASSLKLMGIYGYTF. The CDR3 DNA reads TGTGCCAGCAGTTTAAAGCTAATGGGGATCTATGGCTACACCTTC.

This clonotype was recorded a few times. J is TRBJ2-1 and V is TRBV11-2; 7 bases fit TRBD1. J was trimmed by 7 bases and V by 5 bases; bases with no gene match: 8. Germline-derived CDR1 and CDR2 are SGHAT and FQNNGV. This CDR3 contains 14 residues. Here the CDR3 DNA reads TGTGCCAGCAGCCTCGGGACAGAATTGAATGAGCAGTTCTTC. Amino acids: CASSLGTELNEQFF.

V usage is TRBV11-2 and J usage is TRBJ1-3; a possible D gene is TRBD1 (5 bases). V was shortened by 2 bases and J by 1 base, with 9 bases between the two germline ends. CDR3 length equals 15 residues. Germline CDR1 SGHAT, CDR2 FQNNGV. In DNA, the CDR3 is TGTGCCAGCAGCTTATGGGACCCATCTGGAAACACCATATATTTT. As protein: CASSLWDPSGNTIYF.

This clonotype came up once. The chain uses TRBV27 and TRBJ1-5; tentative D call: TRBD1 (5 bases). The V end lost 4 bases, the J end lost 2 bases, and 12 bases lay between the germline ends. Germline CDR1 is MNHEY and CDR2 is SMNVEV (reference sequence). The length of the CDR3 is 15 residues. CDR3 sequence: CASSSTWDGNQPQHF. Here the CDR3 DNA reads TGTGCCAGCAGTTCTACATGGGACGGCAATCAGCCCCAGCATTTT.

V gene TRBV12-5 combines with J gene TRBJ1-5; no clear D gene. The germline gives CDR1 LGHNT, CDR2 FRNRAP. There are 12 residues in the CDR3. V was cut by 7 bases and J by 7 bases, with 11 bases left in between. The CDR3 loop is CASALSGQPQHF. In nucleotides, the CDR3 is TGTGCTAGTGCTCTCAGTGGCCAGCCCCAGCATTTT.

V is TRBV7-2 and J is TRBJ2-1; 7 nucleotides match TRBD1. The CDR3 spans 16 residues. J lost 4 bases, V lost 5 bases, and 11 bases had no gene match. The germline gives CDR1 SGHTA, CDR2 FQGNSA. CDR3 sequence: CASSPPGRGNYNEQFF. Written as DNA, the CDR3 is TGTGCCAGCAGCCCACCGGGCAGGGGGAATTACAATGAGCAGTTCTTC.

The J gene is TRBJ1-5, the V gene TRBV6-5; no reliable D call. CDR1 is MNHEY and CDR2 is SVGAGI in the germline V gene. The CDR3 extends over 15 amino acids. Trimming took 0 bases from V and 7 from J, leaving 13 bases between them. CDR3 in amino acids: CASSYSNGLGQPQHF. As DNA, the CDR3 is TGTGCCAGCAGTTACTCGAATGGGCTAGGGCAGCCCCAGCATTTT.

This chain's CDR3 is CASSSWTGNSGANVLTF. The CDR3 DNA reads TGTGCCAGCAGCTCCTGGACAGGGAACTCTGGGGCCAACGTCCTGACTTTC. The rearrangement links TRBV7-9 to TRBJ2-6, with 8 bases identical to TRBD1. With V trimmed by 4 bases and J by 0 bases, 5 bases remained unmatched. The CDR3 is 17 residues long. Germline V gene lookup returns CDR1 SEHNR and CDR2 FQNEAQ (reference sequence). The full variable domain, with the rest looked up from reference TRBV7-9 and TRBJ2-6, is DTGVSQNPRHKITKRGQNVTFRCDPISEHNRLYWYRQTLGQGPEFLTYFQNEAQLEKSRLLSDRFSAERPKGSFSTLEIQRTEQGDSAMYLCASSSWTGNSGANVLTFGAGSRLTVL.

The V call is TRBV6-5, the J call TRBJ1-1, with 9 positions matching TRBD1. Germline V CDR1 and CDR2: MNHEY, SVGAGI. The CDR3 loop spans 14 amino acids. The ends lost 8 bases at V and 9 bases at J; junction bases unmatched: 13. The CDR3 is CASHKEQGAKQAFF. The CDR3 DNA is TGTGCCAGCCACAAGGAACAGGGGGCGAAGCAAGCTTTCTTT.

This chain connects TRBV7-2 to TRBJ2-2, with TRBD2 matching 8 bases. The CDR3 is 14 amino acids. CDR1 is SGHTA and CDR2 is FQGNSA in the germline V gene. V was clipped by 5 bases and J by 5 bases; unmatched bases: 4. In DNA form, the CDR3 reads TGTGCCAGCAGCCTTAGCGGGGTGACCGGGGAGCTGTTTTTT. The encoded protein is CASSLSGVTGELFF.

The chain has TRBV28 and TRBJ2-5; D possibly corresponds to TRBD1 (8 bases). V lost 5 bases, J lost 5 bases, and 15 bases lay in between. This CDR3 is built from 14 residues. Germline loops: CDR1 MDHEN, CDR2 SYDVKM. In nucleotides, the CDR3 is TGTGCCAGCAGTCCGAACAGGGGGGGCGAGACCCAGTACTTC. The encoded protein is CASSPNRGGETQYF.